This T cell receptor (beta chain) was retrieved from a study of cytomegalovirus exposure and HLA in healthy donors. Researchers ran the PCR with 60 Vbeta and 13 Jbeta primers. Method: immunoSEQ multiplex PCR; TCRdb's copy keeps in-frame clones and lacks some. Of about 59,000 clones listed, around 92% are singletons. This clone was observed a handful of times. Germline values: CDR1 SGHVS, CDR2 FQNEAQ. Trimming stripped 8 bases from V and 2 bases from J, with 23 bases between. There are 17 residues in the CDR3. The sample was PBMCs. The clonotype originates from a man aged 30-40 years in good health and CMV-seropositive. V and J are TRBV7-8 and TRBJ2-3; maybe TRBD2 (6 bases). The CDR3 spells CASAFFGRERVTDTQYF. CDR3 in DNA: TGTGCCAGCGCCTTCTTCGGGAGAGAGAGGGTCACAGATACGCAGTATTTT.